The T cell receptor (beta chain) described here comes from a study of patients and donors after allogeneic stem cell transplantation. V gave up 2 bases and J gave up 0 bases, with 11 bases separating them. From germline, CDR1 is DFQATT and CDR2 SNEGSKA (reference sequence). CDR3 length: 15 amino acids. TCRdb called the RT-PCR reads again in MiXCR, with one record for every CDR3 protein. The data hold about 40,000 distinct CDR3 sequences, with roughly 30% observed a single time. The specimen was blood, either unsorted or a sorted T cell fraction (not recorded which). The rearrangement links TRBV20-1 to TRBJ2-1; the D gene is possibly TRBD2 (6 bases). This sequence originates from a human donor who was either an allogeneic HSCT recipient or a stem cell or donor lymphocyte infusion donor (not recorded which). It is not recorded whose cells these are; they may come from a transplant donor. DNA for the CDR3: TGCAGTGCTAGACCAGCGGGCTTCTCCTACAATGAGCAGTTCTTC. Protein: CSARPAGFSYNEQFF.